This T cell receptor beta chain derives from a study of cytomegalovirus exposure and HLA in healthy donors. The study's findings and limits: Later, an analysis found that TCR clusters from the first cohort tended to co-occur in the 120 or so validation repertoires. Across donors, most TCRs were seen rarely, yet some public ones were widespread.

CDR3 length: 13 residues. From germline, CDR1 is MDHEN and CDR2 SYDVKM. The junction had 3 bases not matched to a gene; V was cut back by 5 bases and J by 4 bases. The method was immunoSEQ multiplex PCR; TCRdb's version includes in-frame clones alone and lacks a portion of them. This sample has under 250,000 clones, with 70% to 90% found just once. This clone has more than one count but fewer than ten. Its antigen is unidentified. The genes are TRBV28 and TRBJ1-2, with 8 bases lining up with TRBD1. The material sequenced was PBMCs. The sequence was collected from a woman aged 18 to 35 in good health and CMV-seronegative. The CDR3 DNA reads TGTGCCAGCAGTCTAGGACAGGGCTATGGCTACACCTTC. Encoded protein: CASSLGQGYGYTF.